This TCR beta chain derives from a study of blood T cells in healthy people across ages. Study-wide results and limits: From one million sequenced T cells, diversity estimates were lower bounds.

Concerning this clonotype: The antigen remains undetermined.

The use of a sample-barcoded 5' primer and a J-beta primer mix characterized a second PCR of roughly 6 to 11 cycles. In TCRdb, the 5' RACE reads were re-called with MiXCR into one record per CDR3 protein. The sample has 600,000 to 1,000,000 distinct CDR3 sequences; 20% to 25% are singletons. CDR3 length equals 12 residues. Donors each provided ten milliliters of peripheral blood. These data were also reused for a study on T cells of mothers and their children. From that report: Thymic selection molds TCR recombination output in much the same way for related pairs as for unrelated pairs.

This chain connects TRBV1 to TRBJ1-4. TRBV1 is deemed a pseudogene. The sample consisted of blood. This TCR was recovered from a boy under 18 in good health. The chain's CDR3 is CTSRSADEKLFF. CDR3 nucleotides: TGCACCAGCAGGTCAGCAGATGAAAAACTGTTTTTT.